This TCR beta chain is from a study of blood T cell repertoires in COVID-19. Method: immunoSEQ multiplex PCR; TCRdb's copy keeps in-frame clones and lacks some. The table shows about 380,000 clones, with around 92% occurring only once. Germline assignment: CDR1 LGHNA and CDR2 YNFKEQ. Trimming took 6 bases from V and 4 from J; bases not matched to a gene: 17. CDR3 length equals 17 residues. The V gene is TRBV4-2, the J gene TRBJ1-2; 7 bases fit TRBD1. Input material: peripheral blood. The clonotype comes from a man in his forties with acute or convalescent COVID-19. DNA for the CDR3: TGTGCCAGCAGTTTACCCAGCCCGGGACAGACGTTCTATGGCTACACCTTC. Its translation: CASSLPSPGQTFYGYTF.